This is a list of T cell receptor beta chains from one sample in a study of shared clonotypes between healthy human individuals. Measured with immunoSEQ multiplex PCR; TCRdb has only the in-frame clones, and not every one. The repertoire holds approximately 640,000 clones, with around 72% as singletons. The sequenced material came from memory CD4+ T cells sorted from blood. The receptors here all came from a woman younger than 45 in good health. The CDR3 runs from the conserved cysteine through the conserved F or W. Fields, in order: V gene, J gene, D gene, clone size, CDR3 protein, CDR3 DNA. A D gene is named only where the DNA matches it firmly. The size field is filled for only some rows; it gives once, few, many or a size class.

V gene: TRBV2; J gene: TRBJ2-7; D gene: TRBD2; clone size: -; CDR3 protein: CASRAITSGSKYEQYF; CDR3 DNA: TGTGCCAGCAGGGCCATAACTAGCGGGAGTAAATACGAGCAGTACTTC
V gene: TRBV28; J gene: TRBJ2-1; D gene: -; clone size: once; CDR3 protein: CASHSQVDEQFF; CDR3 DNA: TGTGCCAGTCATTCACAGGTCGATGAGCAGTTCTTC
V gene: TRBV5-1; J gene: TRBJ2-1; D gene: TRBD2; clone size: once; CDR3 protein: CASSLGQRGNEQFF; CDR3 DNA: TGCGCCAGCAGCTTGGGACAGCGGGGCAATGAGCAGTTCTTC
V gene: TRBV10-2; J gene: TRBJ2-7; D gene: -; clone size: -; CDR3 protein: CASRAIRDGHYEQYF; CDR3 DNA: TGCGCCAGCAGAGCTATTCGGGACGGCCACTACGAGCAGTACTTC
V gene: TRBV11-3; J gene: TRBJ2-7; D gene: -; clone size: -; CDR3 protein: CASSLARGFDYEQYF; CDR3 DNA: TGTGCCAGCAGCTTAGCCAGGGGTTTTGACTACGAGCAGTACTTC
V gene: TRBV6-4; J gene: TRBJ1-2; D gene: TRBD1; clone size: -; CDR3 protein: CASRGRTGIPGYTF; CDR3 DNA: TGTGCCAGCAGAGGTCGGACAGGAATCCCTGGCTACACCTTC
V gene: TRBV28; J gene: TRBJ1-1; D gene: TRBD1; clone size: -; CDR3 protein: CASRGTGKVNTEAFF; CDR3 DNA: TGTGCCAGCCGAGGGACAGGGAAGGTGAACACTGAAGCTTTCTTT
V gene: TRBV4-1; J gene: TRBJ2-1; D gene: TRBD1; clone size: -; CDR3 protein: CASSQDMTGGVSSSYNEQFF; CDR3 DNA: TGCGCCAGCAGCCAAGATATGACAGGGGGGGTGTCGAGTTCCTACAATGAGCAGTTCTTC
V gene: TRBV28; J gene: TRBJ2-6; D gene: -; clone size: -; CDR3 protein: CASSPRAGANVLTF; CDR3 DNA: TGTGCCAGCTCTCCCAGGGCTGGGGCCAACGTCCTGACTTTC
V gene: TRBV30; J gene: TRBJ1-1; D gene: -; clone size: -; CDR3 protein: CAWAGRQSMNTEAFF; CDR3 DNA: TGTGCCTGGGCGGGACGCCAGTCCATGAACACTGAAGCTTTCTTT
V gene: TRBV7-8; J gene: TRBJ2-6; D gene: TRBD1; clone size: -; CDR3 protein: CASSTLQGAGGANVLTF; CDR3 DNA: TGTGCCAGCAGCACACTACAGGGGGCTGGGGGGGCCAACGTCCTGACTTTC
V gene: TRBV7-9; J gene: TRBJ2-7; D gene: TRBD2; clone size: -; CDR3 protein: CASSLWSGLAGDEQYF; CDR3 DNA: TGTGCCAGCAGCTTATGGTCGGGACTAGCGGGAGACGAGCAGTACTTC
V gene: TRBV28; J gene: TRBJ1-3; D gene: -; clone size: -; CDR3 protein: CASGGAGAIGNTIYF; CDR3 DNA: TGTGCCAGCGGGGGGGCAGGGGCGATCGGAAACACCATATATTTT
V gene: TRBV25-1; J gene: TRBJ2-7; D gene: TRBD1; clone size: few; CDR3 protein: CASSQSTGDSPRQYF; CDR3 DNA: TGTGCCAGTAGTCAATCGACAGGGGACTCGCCTCGGCAGTACTTC
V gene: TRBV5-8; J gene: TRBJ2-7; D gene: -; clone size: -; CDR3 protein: CASSLGGQISYEQYF; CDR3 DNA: TGTGCCAGCAGCTTGGGTGGGCAGATCTCCTACGAGCAGTACTTC
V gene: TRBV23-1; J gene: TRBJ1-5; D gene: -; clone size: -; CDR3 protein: CASPMDSSPSNQPQHF; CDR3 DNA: TGCGCCAGTCCGATGGACAGCTCCCCCAGTAATCAGCCCCAGCATTTT
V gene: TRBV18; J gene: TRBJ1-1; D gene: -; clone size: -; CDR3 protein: CASSPKVGVEAFF; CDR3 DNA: TGTGCCAGCTCACCAAAAGTCGGAGTTGAAGCTTTCTTT
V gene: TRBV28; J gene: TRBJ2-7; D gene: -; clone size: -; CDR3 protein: CASSFLGEQYF; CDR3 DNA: TGTGCCAGCAGTTTTCTTGGGGAGCAGTACTTC
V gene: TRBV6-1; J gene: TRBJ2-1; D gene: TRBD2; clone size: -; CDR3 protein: CASSFQGEGGYEQFF; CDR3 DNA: TGTGCCAGCAGTTTTCAAGGGGAGGGAGGCTATGAGCAGTTCTTC
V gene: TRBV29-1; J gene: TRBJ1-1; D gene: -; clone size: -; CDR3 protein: CSVVEVGGSLGTEAFF; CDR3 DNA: TGCAGCGTTGTGGAGGTTGGAGGGTCCCTGGGCACTGAAGCTTTCTTT
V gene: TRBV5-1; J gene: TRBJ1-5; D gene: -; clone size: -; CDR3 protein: CASSFFRGYQPQHF; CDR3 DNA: TGCGCCAGCAGCTTTTTCAGGGGATATCAGCCCCAGCATTTT
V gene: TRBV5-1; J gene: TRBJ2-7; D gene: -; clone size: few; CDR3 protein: CASSLGFGYSSYEQYF; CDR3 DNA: TGCGCCAGCAGCTTGGGTTTTGGTTACAGCTCCTACGAGCAGTACTTC
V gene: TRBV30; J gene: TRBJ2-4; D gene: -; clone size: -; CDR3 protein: CAWTFTGTENIQYF; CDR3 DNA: TGTGCCTGGACTTTTACAGGGACTGAAAACATTCAGTACTTC
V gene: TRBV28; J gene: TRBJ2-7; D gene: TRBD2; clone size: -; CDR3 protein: CASGETSGSHEQYF; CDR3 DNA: TGTGCCAGCGGGGAGACTAGCGGGAGCCACGAGCAGTACTTC
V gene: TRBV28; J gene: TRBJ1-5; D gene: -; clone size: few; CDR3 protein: CASSLPRVGLGNQPQHF; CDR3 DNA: TGTGCCAGCAGTTTACCCAGGGTAGGTCTAGGCAATCAGCCCCAGCATTTT
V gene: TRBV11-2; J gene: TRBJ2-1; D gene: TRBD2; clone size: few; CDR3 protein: CATTSGRAYNEQFF; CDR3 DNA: TGTGCCACCACGAGCGGGAGGGCCTACAATGAGCAGTTCTTC
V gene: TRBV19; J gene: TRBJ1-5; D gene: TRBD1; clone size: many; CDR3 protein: CASRQGVLGQPQHF; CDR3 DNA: TGTGCCTCAAGACAGGGGGTTTTGGGTCAGCCCCAGCATTTT
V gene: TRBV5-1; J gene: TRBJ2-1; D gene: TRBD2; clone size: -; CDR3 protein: CASSLAGLAGGSSTYNELFF; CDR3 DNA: TGCGCCAGCAGCTTAGCCGGACTAGCGGGAGGATCCTCTACGTACAATGAGCTGTTCTTC
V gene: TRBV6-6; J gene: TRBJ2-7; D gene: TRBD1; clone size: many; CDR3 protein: CASSQDRVSYEQYF; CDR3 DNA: TGTGCCAGCAGCCAGGACAGGGTATCCTACGAGCAGTACTTC
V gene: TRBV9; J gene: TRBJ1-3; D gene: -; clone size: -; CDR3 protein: CASSVHSGLNSGNTIYF; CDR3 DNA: TGTGCCAGCAGCGTCCACTCCGGACTGAACTCTGGAAACACCATATATTTT
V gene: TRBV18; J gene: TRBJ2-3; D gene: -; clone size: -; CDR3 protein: CASSPRYLSTDTQYF; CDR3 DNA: TGTGCCAGCTCACCCCGCTACCTTAGCACAGATACGCAGTATTTT
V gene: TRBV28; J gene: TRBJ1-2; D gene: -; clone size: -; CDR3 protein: CASSRESYGYTF; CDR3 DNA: TGTGCCAGCAGCAGGGAGAGCTATGGCTACACCTTC
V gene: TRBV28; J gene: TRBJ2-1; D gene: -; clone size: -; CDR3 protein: CASGPNEQFF; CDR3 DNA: TGTGCCAGCGGTCCCAATGAGCAGTTCTTC